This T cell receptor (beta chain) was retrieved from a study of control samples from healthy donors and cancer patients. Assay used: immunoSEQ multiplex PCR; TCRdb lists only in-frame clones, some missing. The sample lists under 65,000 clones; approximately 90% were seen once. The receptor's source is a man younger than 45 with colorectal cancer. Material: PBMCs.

The CDR3 DNA is TGTGCCACTGGCGGGTTCGCATTTGATGAGCAGTTCTTC. Amino acid sequence: CATGGFAFDEQFF. The chain joins TRBV12-3 or TRBV12-4 to TRBJ2-1; a weak D match, TRBD2 (5 bases). The CDR3 length is 13 residues. V was trimmed by 10 bases and J by 8 bases, leaving 18 bases between them.